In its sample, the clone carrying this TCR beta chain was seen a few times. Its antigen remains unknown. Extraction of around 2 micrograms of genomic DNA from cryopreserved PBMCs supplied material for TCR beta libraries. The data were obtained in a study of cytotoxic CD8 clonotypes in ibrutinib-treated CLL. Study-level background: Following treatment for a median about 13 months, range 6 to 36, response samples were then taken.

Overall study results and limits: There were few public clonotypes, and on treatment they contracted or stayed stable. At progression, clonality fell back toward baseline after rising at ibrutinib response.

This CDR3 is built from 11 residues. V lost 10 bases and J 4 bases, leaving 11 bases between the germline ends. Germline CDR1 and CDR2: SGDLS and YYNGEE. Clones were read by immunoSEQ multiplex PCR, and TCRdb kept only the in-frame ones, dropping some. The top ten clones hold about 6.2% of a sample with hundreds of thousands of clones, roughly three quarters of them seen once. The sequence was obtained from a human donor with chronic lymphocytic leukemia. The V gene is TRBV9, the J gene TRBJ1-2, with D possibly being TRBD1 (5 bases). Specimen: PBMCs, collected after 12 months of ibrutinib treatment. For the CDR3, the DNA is TGTGCCGGAATGAGGGGCTATGGCTACACCTTC. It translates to CAGMRGYGYTF.